This T cell receptor (beta chain) comes out of a study of identical twins (dated by TCRdb to about 2016). In terms of the full investigation: TCR alpha and beta repertoires from monozygotic twins, unrelated adults of various ages and cord blood were deep-sequenced to test whether fetal clonotypes persist. To rule out contamination, the twin experiments were replicated at different times with different library preparation protocols. What the study reported, not specific to this receptor: Out-of-frame TCR alpha sequences shared between twins showed an excess of low generation-probability sequences compared with coincidental sharing between unrelated individuals. Conclusions relied on cross-sectional statistical analysis, since the same donors could not be followed over many years. A weaker excess of twin sharing was found in beta out-of-frame sequences because the signal-to-noise ratio was lowered by fewer shared sequences. In monozygotic twins, out-of-frame TCR alpha sharing was systematically underestimated by recombination models, although the models agreed with sharing between unrelated individuals. Abundant cord blood beta clonotypes had fewer insertions, young adult naive repertoires showed a similar but weaker trend, and memory repertoires showed no such trend. Invariant T cells such as MAIT and iNKT could partly confound zero-insertion analyses, though diverse VJ usage argued against this for most clonotypes.

All donors were healthy Caucasians. Three pairs of female monozygotic twins, all aged 18 to 29 years, made up the twin cohort. CD4+ and CD8+ T cell populations were isolated with positive isolation kits from Invitrogen. V lost 2 bases and J lost 6 bases; the stretch between them is 12 bases long. The CDR3 runs 14 amino acids, cysteine and phenylalanine included. This entry keeps only the CDR3 DNA: 42 bases, framed from base 1. CDR1 and CDR2, looked up from the germline V gene, are SNHLY and FYNNEI. Receptor libraries were prepared by 5' RACE. Sequencing was performed on an Illumina HiSeq 2000. A universal primer binding site was introduced by template switching, and a unique molecular identifier was present in the final cDNA, enabling accurate counting of TCR cDNA molecules. First-strand cDNA for TCR alpha and beta chains was synthesized from specific primers in the conserved constant-segment region. To control for contamination, every cDNA library carried two barcodes: a SMART-Mk sample barcode plus Illumina barcodes. TruSeq adapter sequences, together with Illumina sample barcodes, were added in two successive PCR steps. The TCR alpha and beta cDNA libraries were sequenced on the Illumina HiSeq platform using custom primers. Under the source paper's analysis protocol: Unique molecular identifiers were extracted from raw reads with MiGEC, and CDR3 positions were determined with MiXCR. Recombination models were inferred per individual with the repgenHMM and IGoR tools using an EM algorithm. Shared clonotypes were analyzed with the tcR package in R, and sharing was normalized by the product of cloneset sizes. To study raw recombination free of thymic and clonal selection effects, out-of-frame nonproductive sequences were analyzed. Starting from the raw public reads, TCRdb applied fastp trimming at Q25, assembled clones with MiXCR and retained in-frame beta chains. Rows merge per CDR3 protein into single entries with the most common DNA and genes. These V and J calls derive from TCRdb rather than the authors' analysis. The sample includes around 510,000 distinct CDR3 sequences, with around an eighth observed a single time. More than 0.8% of the sample rests with the top ten.

Worth noting for this clonotype: Its antigen is still unknown. No base qualities exist here, and no much larger clone lies one base off it.

A further study also used this sample, focusing on yellow fever vaccine responses in identical twins. Reported in the second study: The authors reported that the T cell response to vaccination in identical twins appeared partly convergent and partly personalized. Focusing on identical twins, the study followed the T cell clones that responded to the vaccine, and did so with precision.

The origin of this receptor is a woman under 30 in good health. The material sequenced was CD4+ T cells sorted from blood. The V and J segments used are TRBV2 and TRBJ2-3; no confident D gene assignment can be made. CDR3 reads: CASSENGLVDTQYF. The DNA sequence is TGTGCCAGCAGTGAAAATGGGCTAGTCGATACGCAGTATTTT.